These T cell receptor beta chains were read from a single sample in a study of HIV-infected patients and healthy controls. One entry per CDR3 protein results from TCRdb running MiXCR on the 5' RACE reads. The sample consists of 65,000 to 70,000 distinct CDR3 sequences, 16% of them appearing once. The sequenced material came from CD4+ T cells from blood. The receptors come from a human donor in good health. Both conserved end residues are part of each CDR3.

j_call: TRBJ2-2
v_call: TRBV20-1
cdr3_aa: CSARGLAGDAGELFF

j_call: TRBJ1-1
v_call: TRBV7-2
cdr3_aa: CASSLATDTEAFF

j_call: TRBJ1-5
v_call: TRBV30
cdr3_aa: CAWSDRRGINQPQHF

j_call: TRBJ2-3
v_call: TRBV29-1
cdr3_aa: CSVELRVHTDTQYF

j_call: TRBJ1-2
v_call: TRBV19
cdr3_aa: CASSIGYGYTF

j_call: TRBJ2-6
v_call: TRBV12-3/TRBV12-4
cdr3_aa: CASRGSGANVLTF

j_call: TRBJ1-1
v_call: TRBV7-9
cdr3_aa: CASSLDGSTEAFF

j_call: TRBJ2-7
v_call: TRBV20-1
cdr3_aa: CSACRDTSSYEQYF

j_call: TRBJ1-1
v_call: TRBV6-6
cdr3_aa: CASRWNTEAFF

j_call: TRBJ2-1
v_call: TRBV29-1
cdr3_aa: CSVEDIQREGNEQFF

j_call: TRBJ2-3
v_call: TRBV2
cdr3_aa: CATKREVGTDTQYF

j_call: TRBJ2-5
v_call: TRBV11-1
cdr3_aa: CASSFGGFQETQYF

j_call: TRBJ1-4
v_call: TRBV7-9
cdr3_aa: CASGPYNEKLFF

j_call: TRBJ2-1
v_call: TRBV18
cdr3_aa: CASSLAGGRSEQFF

j_call: TRBJ1-2
v_call: TRBV6-2/TRBV6-3
cdr3_aa: CASSLQELYGYTF

j_call: TRBJ2-3
v_call: TRBV7-9
cdr3_aa: CASSLARATGFRRHTQYF

j_call: TRBJ1-5
v_call: TRBV12-3/TRBV12-4
cdr3_aa: CATSRGGSWGQPQHF

j_call: TRBJ2-1
v_call: TRBV6-2/TRBV6-3
cdr3_aa: CATNLGLVYNEQFF

j_call: TRBJ1-2
v_call: TRBV9
cdr3_aa: CASSVDNTKGYTF

j_call: TRBJ2-7
v_call: TRBV28
cdr3_aa: CASSIPSRTDLSPEQYF

j_call: TRBJ2-3
v_call: TRBV7-9
cdr3_aa: CASSPIKDTQYF

j_call: TRBJ2-5
v_call: TRBV5-4
cdr3_aa: CASSSGPQETQYF

j_call: TRBJ1-2
v_call: TRBV28
cdr3_aa: CASSLASSAKDNGYTF

j_call: TRBJ2-5
v_call: TRBV12-3/TRBV12-4
cdr3_aa: CASRLRETQYF

j_call: TRBJ2-3
v_call: TRBV2
cdr3_aa: CASSPGSRSTQYF

j_call: TRBJ2-3
v_call: TRBV24-1
cdr3_aa: CATSDPGQGKKDTQYF

j_call: TRBJ2-7
v_call: TRBV27
cdr3_aa: CASRSGGTGGEQYF

j_call: TRBJ1-4
v_call: TRBV7-9
cdr3_aa: CASSLGQSSNEKLFF

j_call: TRBJ2-4
v_call: TRBV11-3
cdr3_aa: CASSPGLAENIQYF

j_call: TRBJ2-6
v_call: TRBV11-1
cdr3_aa: CASSLLEGANVLTF